Given below is one TCR beta chain in context. Its antigen is as yet unknown. The sample carries other DNA sequences with the same CDR3. This CDR3 contains 15 residues. Trimming left V 2 bases short and J 5 bases short, with 12 bases between. Germline CDR1 is MDHEN and CDR2 is SYDVKM. The sample comes from a study of beta chain features in type 1 diabetes. The wider study: The patients were much like the healthy donors in age, gender and cell yields. Study observations and caveats: Naive, central memory and Treg TCRB repertoires appeared more alike in patients than in healthy donors.

Every isolated RNA sample was fully reverse transcribed, so sequencing captured expressed TCRB transcripts. The study sequenced naive, central memory and regulatory T cell samples to an average of about 4 million reads. Repertoires were generated with immunoSEQ multiplex PCR, while TCRdb's copy carries only in-frame clones and drops some. The repertoire includes hundreds of thousands of clones, 12% to 15% of them detected once, and about 6.7% sits in the top ten. The receptor was derived from a man between 25 and 39 years old in good health. The chain carries TRBV28 and TRBJ1-4; a weak D match, TRBD1 (6 bases). The sample taken for sequencing was central memory CD4+ T cells from blood. The CDR3 DNA is TGTGCCAGCAGTTTACCGGGACAAGGAAATGAAAAACTGTTTTTT. Its protein product is CASSLPGQGNEKLFF. The full variable domain, with the rest looked up from reference TRBV28 and TRBJ1-4, is DVKVTQSSRYLVKRTGEKVFLECVQDMDHENMFWYRQDPGLGLRLIYFSYDVKMKEKGDIPEGYSVSREKKERFSLILESASTNQTSMYLCASSLPGQGNEKLFFGSGTQLSVL.